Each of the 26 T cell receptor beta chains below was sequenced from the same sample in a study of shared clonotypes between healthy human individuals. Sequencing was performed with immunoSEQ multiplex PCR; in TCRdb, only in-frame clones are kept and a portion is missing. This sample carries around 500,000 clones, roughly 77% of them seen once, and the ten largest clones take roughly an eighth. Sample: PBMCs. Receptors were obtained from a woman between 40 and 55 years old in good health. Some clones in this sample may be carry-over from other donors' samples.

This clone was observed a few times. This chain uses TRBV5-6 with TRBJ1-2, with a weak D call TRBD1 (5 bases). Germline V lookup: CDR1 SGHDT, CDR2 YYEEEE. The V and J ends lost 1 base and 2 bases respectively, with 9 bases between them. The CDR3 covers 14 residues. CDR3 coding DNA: TGTGCCAGCAGCTTGACAGGCCGCAACTATGGCTACACCTTC. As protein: CASSLTGRNYGYTF.

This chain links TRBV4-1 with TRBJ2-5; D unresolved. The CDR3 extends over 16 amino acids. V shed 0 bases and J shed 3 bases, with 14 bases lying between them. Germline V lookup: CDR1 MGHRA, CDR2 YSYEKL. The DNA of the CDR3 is TGCGCCAGCAGCCAAGACGTGCCGGCCCCTGAAGAGACCCAGTACTTC. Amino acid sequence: CASSQDVPAPEETQYF.

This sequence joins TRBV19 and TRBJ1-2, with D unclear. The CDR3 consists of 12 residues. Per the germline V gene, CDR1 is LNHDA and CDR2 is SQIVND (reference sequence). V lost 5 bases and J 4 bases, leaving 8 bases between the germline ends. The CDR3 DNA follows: TGTGCCAGTAGTTCAGTGGTCTATGGCTACACCTTC. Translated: CASSSVVYGYTF. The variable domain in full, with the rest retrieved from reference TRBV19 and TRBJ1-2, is DGGITQSPKYLFRKEGQNVTLSCEQNLNHDAMYWYRQDPGQGLRLIYYSQIVNDFQKGDIAEGYSVSREKKESFPLTVTSAQKNPTAFYLCASSSVVYGYTFGSGTRLTVV.

This CDR3 is CASSLGSYRNYGYTF. The CDR3 nucleotides read TGCGCCAGCAGCTTGGGGTCTTACAGAAACTATGGCTACACCTTC. The V gene is TRBV5-1, the J gene TRBJ1-2; the D is unclear. From germline, CDR1 is SGHRS and CDR2 YFSETQ. The CDR3 extends over 15 amino acids. Trimming pared 0 bases from V and 2 bases from J, leaving 11 bases between. Drawing the rest from reference TRBV5-1 and TRBJ1-2, the complete variable domain is KAGVTQTPRYLIKTRGQQVTLSCSPISGHRSVSWYQQTPGQGLQFLFEYFSETQRNKGNFPGRFSGRQFSNSRSEMNVSTLELGDSALYLCASSLGSYRNYGYTFGSGTRLTVV.

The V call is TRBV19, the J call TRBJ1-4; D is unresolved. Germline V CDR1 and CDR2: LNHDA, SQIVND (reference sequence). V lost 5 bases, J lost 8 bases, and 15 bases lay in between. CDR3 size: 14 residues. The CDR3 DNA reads TGTGCCAGTAGTCCCACGGGAGCCGTAGAAAAACTGTTTTTT. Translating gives CASSPTGAVEKLFF.

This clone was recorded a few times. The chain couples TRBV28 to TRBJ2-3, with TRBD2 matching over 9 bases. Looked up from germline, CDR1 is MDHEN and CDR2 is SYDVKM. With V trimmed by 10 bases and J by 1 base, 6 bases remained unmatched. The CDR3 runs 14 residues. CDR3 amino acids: CATAGGPGTDTQYF. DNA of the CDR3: TGTGCCACGGCGGGAGGGCCCGGCACAGATACGCAGTATTTT.

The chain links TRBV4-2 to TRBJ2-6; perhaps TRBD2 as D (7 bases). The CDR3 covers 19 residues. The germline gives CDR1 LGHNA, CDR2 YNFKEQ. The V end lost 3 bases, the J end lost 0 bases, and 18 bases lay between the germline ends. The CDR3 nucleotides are TGTGCCAGCAGCCAGGATAGGGGAGGGGGGACCTCTGGGGCCAACGTCCTGACTTTC. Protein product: CASSQDRGGGTSGANVLTF.

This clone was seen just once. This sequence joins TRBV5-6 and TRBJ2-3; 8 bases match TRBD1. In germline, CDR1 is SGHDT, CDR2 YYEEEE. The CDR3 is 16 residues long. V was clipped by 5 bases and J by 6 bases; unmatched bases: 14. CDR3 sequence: CASRTYRTGPLDTQYF. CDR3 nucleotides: TGTGCCAGCAGAACTTACAGGACAGGGCCTCTGGATACGCAGTATTTT. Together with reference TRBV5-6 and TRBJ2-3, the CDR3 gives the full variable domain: DAGVTQSPTHLIKTRGQQVTLRCSPKSGHDTVSWYQQALGQGPQFIFQYYEEEERQRGNFPDRFSGHQFPNYSSELNVNALLLGDSALYLCASRTYRTGPLDTQYFGPGTRLTVL.

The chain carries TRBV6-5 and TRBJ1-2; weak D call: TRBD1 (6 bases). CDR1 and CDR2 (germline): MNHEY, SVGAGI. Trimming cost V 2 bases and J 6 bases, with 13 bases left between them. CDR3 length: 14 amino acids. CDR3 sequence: CASSYAGGGDGYTF. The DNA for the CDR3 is TGTGCCAGCAGTTACGCCGGGGGCGGGGATGGCTACACCTTC.

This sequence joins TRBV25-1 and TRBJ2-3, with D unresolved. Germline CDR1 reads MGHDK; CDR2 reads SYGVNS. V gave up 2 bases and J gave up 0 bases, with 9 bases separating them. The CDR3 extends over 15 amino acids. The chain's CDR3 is CASSEDPPSTDTQYF. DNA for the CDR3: TGTGCCAGCAGTGAAGACCCACCTAGCACAGATACGCAGTATTTT.

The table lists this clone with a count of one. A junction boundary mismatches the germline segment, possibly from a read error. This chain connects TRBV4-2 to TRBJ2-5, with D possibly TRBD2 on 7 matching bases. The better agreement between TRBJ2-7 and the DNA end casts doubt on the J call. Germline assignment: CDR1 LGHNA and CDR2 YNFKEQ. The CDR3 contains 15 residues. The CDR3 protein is CASRQGGRGTYEQYF. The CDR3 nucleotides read TGTGCCAGCAGACAAGGGGGGAGGGGAACCTACGAGCAGTACTTC.

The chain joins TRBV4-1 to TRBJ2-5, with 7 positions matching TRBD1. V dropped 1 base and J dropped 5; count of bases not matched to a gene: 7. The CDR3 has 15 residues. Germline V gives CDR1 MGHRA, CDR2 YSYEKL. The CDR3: CASSQGTGLGETQYF. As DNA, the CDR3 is TGCGCCAGCAGCCAAGGGACAGGACTGGGGGAGACCCAGTACTTC.

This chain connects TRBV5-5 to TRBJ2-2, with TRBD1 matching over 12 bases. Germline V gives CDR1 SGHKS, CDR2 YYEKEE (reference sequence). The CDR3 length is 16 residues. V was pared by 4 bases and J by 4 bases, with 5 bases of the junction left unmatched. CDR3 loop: CASSPGQGALTGELFF. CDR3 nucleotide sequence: TGTGCCAGCAGCCCGGGACAGGGGGCTCTCACCGGGGAGCTGTTTTTT.

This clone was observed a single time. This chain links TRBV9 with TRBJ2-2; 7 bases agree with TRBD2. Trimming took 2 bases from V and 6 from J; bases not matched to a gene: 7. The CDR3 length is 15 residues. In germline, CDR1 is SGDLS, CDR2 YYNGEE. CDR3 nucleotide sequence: TGTGCCAGCAGCGTCGCGGGAGATTTGGCCGGGGAGCTGTTTTTT. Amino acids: CASSVAGDLAGELFF.

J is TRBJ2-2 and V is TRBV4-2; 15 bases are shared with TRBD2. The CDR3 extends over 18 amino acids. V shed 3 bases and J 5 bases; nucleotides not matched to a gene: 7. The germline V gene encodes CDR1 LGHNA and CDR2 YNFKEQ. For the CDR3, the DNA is TGTGCCAGCAGCCAGGAGGGACTAGCGGGAGGACCGACCGGGGAGCTGTTTTTT. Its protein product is CASSQEGLAGGPTGELFF.

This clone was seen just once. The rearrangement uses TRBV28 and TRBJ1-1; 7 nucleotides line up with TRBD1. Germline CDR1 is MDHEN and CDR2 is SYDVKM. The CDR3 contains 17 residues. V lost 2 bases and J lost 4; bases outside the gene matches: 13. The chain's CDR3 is CASSLTGAKVRGTEAFF. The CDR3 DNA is TGTGCCAGCAGTTTAACAGGGGCGAAGGTGAGAGGCACTGAAGCTTTCTTT.

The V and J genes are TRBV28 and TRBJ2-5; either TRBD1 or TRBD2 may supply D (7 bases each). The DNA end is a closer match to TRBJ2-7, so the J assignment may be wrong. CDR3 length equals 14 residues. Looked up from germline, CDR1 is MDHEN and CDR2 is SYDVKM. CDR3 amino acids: CASSLSQGGYEQYF. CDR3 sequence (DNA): TGTGCCAGCAGTTTAAGCCAGGGGGGGTACGAGCAGTACTTC.

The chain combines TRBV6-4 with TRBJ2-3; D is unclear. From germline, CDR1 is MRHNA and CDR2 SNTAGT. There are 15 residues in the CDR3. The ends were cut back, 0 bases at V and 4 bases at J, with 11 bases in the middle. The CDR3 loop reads CASSDSRRGADTQYF. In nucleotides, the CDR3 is TGTGCCAGCAGTGACTCGCGGAGAGGAGCAGATACGCAGTATTTT.

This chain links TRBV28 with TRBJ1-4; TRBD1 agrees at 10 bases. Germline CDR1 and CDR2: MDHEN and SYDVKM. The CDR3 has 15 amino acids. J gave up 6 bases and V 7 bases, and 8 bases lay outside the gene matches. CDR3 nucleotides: TGTGCCAGCACAACTACCGGGACAGGGGATGAAAAACTGTTTTTT. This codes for CASTTTGTGDEKLFF.

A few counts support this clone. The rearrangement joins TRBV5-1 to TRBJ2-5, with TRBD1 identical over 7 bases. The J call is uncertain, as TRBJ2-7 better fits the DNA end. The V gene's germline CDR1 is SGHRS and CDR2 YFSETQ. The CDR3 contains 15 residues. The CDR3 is CASSLTAGGPAEQYF. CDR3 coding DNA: TGCGCCAGCAGCTTGACGGCAGGGGGTCCGGCCGAGCAGTACTTC.

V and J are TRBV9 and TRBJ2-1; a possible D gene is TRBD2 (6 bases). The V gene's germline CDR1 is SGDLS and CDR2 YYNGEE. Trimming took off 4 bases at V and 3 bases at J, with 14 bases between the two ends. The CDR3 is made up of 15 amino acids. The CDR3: CASSPRRADYNEQFF. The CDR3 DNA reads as TGTGCCAGCAGCCCGCGGAGGGCAGACTACAATGAGCAGTTCTTC.

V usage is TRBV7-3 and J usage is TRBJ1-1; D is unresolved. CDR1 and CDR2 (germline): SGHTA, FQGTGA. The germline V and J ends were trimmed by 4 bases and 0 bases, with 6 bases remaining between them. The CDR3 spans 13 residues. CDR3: CASSYGVNTEAFF. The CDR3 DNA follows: TGTGCCAGCAGCTATGGGGTGAACACTGAAGCTTTCTTT.

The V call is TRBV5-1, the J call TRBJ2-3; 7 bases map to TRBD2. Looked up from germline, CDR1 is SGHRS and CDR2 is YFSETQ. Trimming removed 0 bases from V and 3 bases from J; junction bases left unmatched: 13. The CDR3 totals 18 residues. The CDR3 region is CASSLGMGAGWVTDTQYF. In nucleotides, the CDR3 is TGCGCCAGCAGCTTGGGCATGGGAGCGGGATGGGTGACAGATACGCAGTATTTT.

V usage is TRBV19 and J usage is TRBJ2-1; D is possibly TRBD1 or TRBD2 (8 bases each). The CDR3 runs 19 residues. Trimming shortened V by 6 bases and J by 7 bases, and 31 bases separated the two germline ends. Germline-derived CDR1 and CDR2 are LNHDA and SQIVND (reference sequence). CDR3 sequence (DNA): TGTGCCAGTAGCCCGACAGGGGCTATGGGAGCGGGAGTGAGGAATGAGCAGTTCTTC. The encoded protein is CASSPTGAMGAGVRNEQFF.

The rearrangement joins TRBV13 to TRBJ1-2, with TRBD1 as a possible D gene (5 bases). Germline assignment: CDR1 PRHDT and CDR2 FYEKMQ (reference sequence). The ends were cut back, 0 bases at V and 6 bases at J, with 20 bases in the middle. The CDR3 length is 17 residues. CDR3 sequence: CASSLGTAPEGSHGYTF. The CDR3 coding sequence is TGTGCCAGCAGCTTAGGGACAGCTCCAGAGGGGAGTCATGGCTACACCTTC.

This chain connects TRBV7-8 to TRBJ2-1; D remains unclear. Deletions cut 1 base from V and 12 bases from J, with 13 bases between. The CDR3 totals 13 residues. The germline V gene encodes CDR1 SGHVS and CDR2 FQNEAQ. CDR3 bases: TGTGCCAGCAGCTTAGTGTCCAATAGGGTGCAGTTCTTC. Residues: CASSLVSNRVQFF.